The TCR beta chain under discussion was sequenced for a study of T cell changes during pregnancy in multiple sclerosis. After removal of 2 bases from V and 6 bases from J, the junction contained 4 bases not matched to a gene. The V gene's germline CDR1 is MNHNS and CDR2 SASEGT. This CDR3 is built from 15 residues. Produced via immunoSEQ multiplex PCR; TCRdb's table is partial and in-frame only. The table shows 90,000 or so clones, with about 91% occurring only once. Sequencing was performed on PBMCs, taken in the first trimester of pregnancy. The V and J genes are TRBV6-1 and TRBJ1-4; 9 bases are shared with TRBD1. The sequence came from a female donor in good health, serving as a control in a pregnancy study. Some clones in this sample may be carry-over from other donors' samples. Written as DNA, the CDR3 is TGTGCCAGCAGTGAAACAGGGGGCGTCGATGAAAAACTGTTTTTT. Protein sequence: CASSETGGVDEKLFF.